This T cell receptor (beta chain) was recovered during a study of PD-1 blockade in classical Hodgkin lymphoma. Study-level findings and limits: Relative to healthy donors, newly diagnosed patients reportedly had lower baseline TCR diversity, which was reported as lower still in relapsed/refractory patients. Any patient who commenced nivolumab under 1 year after ASCT was excluded.

To note about this clone: As yet, its antigen is unknown.

Here immunoSEQ multiplex PCR was the method, and the copy in TCRdb shows in-frame clones only, minus some. Among tens of thousands of clones, 88% were seen once, and the ten largest hold around 25%. As for time point: cycle 4 day 1 (C4D1), after five to seven weeks of nivolumab. Every patient was affected by relapse after autologous stem cell transplantation, while exposure to brentuximab vedotin was not uniform. The specimen comprised peripheral blood mononuclear cells (PBMCs), sampled before the fourth cycle of nivolumab. This sequence originates from a human donor with classical Hodgkin lymphoma.

The CDR3 loop reads CASSLSGGFSFTEAFF. In DNA, the CDR3 is TGTGCCAGCAGTTTATCTGGGGGGTTCTCATTCACTGAAGCTTTCTTT. The V gene is TRBV27, the J gene TRBJ1-1, with TRBD1 as a possible D gene (5 bases). The V end was cut by 0 bases, the J end by 4 bases, with 15 bases between. Germline loops: CDR1 MNHEY, CDR2 SMNVEV (reference sequence). This CDR3 is 16 amino acids long.